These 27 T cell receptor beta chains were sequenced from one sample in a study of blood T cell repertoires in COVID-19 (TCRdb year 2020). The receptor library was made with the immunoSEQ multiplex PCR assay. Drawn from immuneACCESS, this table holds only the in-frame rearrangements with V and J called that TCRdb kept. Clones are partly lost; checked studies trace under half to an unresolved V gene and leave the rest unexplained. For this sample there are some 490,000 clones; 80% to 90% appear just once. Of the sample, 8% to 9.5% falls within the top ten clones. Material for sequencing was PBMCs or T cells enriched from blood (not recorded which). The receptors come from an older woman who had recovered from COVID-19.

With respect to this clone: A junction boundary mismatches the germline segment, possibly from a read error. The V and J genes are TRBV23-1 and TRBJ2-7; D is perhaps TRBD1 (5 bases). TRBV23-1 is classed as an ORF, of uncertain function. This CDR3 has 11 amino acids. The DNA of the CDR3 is TGCGCCAGCACCCCTTTAAGGGGCGCGTTATTT. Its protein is CASTPLRGALF.

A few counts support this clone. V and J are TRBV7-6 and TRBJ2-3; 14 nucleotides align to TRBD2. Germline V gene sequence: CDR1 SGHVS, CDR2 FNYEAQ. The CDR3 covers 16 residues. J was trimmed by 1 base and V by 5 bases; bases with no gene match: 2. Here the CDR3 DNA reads TGTGCCAGCAGCCCGGGACTAGCGGGGGGCACAGATACGCAGTATTTT. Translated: CASSPGLAGGTDTQYF.

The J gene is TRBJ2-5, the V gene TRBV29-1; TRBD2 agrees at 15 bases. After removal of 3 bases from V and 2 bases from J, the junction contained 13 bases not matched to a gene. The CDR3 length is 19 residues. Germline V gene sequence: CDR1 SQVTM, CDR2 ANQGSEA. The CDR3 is CSVETHRRTSGGGQETQYF. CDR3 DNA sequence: TGCAGCGTTGAGACCCACCGACGGACTAGCGGGGGGGGACAAGAGACCCAGTACTTC.

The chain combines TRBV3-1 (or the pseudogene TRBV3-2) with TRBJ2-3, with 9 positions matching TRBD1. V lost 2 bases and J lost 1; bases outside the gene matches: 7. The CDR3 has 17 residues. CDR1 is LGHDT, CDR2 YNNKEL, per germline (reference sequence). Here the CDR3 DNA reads TGTGCCAGCAGCCAAATGGCCTGGACAGGGGGCACAGATACGCAGTATTTT. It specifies CASSQMAWTGGTDTQYF.

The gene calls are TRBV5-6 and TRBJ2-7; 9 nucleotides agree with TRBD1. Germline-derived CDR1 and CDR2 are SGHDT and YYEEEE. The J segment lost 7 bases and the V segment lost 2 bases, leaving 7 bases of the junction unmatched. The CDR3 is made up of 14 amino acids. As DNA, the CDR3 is TGTGCCAGCAGCTTCGGGACAGGGTTGTGGGAGCAGTACGTC. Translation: CASSFGTGLWEQYV.

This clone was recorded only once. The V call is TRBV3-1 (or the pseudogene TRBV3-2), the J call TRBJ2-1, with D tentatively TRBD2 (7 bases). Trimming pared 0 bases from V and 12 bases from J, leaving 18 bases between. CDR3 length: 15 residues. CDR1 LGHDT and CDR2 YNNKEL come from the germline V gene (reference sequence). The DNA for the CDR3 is TGTGCCAGCAGCCAAGAACTCATGGGAGGGGGTGGGCAGTTCTTC. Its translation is CASSQELMGGGGQFF.

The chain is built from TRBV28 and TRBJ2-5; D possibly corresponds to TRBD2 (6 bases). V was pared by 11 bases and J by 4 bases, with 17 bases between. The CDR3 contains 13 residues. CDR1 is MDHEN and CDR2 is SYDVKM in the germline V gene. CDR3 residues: CASSWRGRETQYF. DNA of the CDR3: TGTGCCTCCTCGTGGCGGGGCAGAGAGACCCAGTACTTC.

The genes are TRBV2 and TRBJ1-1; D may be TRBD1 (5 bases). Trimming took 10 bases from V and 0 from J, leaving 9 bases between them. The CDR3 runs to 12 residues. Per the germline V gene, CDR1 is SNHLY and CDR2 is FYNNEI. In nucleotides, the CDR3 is TGTGCCACGGGACTTCTGAACACTGAAGCTTTCTTT. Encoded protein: CATGLLNTEAFF.

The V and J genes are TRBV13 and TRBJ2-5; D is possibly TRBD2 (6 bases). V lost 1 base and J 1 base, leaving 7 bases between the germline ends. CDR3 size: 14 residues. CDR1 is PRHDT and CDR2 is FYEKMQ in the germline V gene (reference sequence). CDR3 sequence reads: CASSLASAQETQYF. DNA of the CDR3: TGTGCCAGCAGCTTAGCTAGCGCCCAAGAGACCCAGTACTTC.

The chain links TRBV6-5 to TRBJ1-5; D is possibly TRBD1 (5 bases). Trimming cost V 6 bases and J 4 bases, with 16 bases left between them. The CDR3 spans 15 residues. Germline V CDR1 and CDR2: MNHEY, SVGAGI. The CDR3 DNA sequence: TGTGCCAGCAGATCAGGGATGGCCCCTAATCAGCCCCAGCATTTT. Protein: CASRSGMAPNQPQHF.

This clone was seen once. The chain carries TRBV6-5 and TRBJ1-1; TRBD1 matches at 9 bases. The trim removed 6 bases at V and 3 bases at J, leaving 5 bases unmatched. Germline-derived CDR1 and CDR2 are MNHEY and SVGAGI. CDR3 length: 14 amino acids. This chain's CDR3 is CASRGDRVHTEAFF. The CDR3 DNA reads TGTGCCAGCAGGGGGGACAGGGTTCACACTGAAGCTTTCTTT.

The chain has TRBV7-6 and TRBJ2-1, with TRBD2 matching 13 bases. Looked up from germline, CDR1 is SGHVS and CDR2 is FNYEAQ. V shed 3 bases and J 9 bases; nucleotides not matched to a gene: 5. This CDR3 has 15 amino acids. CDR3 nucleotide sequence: TGTGCCAGCAGCTTCGGACTAGCGGGGGAGGGTGAGCAGTTCTTC. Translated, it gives CASSFGLAGEGEQFF.

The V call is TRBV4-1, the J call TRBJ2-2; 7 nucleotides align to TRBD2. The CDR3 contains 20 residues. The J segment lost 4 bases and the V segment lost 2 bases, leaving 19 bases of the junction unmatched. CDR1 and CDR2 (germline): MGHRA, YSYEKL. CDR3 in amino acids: CASSQPKGGVARTFTGELFF. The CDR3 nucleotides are TGCGCCAGCAGCCAACCAAAGGGAGGGGTTGCCCGAACCTTCACCGGGGAGCTGTTTTTT.

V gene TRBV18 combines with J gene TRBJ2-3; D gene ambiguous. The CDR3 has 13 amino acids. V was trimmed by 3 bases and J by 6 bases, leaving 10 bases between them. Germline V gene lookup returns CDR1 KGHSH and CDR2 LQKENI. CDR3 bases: TGTGCCAGCTCACCGGCAGAAATGGATACGCAGTATTTT. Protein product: CASSPAEMDTQYF.

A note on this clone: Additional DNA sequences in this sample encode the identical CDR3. The chain's CDR3 is CASSFERGQETQYF. The DNA of the CDR3 is TGCGCCAGCAGCTTTGAACGGGGGCAAGAGACCCAGTACTTC. V usage is TRBV5-1 and J usage is TRBJ2-5; D perhaps matches TRBD2 (6 bases). The germline CDR1 and CDR2 sequences are SGHRS and YFSETQ. The CDR3 contains 14 residues. Trimming removed 2 bases from V and 2 bases from J, with 10 bases in between.

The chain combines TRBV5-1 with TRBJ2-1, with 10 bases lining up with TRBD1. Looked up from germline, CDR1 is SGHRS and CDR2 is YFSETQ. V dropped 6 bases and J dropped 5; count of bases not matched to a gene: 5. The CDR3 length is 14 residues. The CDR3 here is CASNRDRGDNEQFF. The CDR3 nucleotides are TGCGCCAGCAACCGGGACAGGGGTGACAATGAGCAGTTCTTC.

CDR3 coding DNA: TGCGCCAGCAGCTTGATTCGCGGGGTATCCTCCTACGAGCAGTACGTC. It is translated as CASSLIRGVSSYEQYV. The chain is built from TRBV5-1 and TRBJ2-7, with D possibly TRBD2 on 6 matching bases. Germline values: CDR1 SGHRS, CDR2 YFSETQ. The CDR3 is made up of 16 amino acids. V was clipped by 1 base and J by 0 bases, with 14 bases between them.

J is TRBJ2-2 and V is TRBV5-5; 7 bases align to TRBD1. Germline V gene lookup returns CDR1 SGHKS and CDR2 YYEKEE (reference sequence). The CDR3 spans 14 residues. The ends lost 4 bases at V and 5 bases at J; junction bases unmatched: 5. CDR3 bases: TGTGCCAGCAGCCGAGGGGGCGCGACCGGGGAGCTGTTTTTT. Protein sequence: CASSRGGATGELFF.

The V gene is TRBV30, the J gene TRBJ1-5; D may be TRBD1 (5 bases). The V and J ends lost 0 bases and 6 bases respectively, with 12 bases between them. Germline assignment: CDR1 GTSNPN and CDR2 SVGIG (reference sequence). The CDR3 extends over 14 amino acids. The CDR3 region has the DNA TGTGCCTGGAGTGTTAGCGGGGGGGGTCAGCCCCAGCATTTT. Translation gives CAWSVSGGGQPQHF.

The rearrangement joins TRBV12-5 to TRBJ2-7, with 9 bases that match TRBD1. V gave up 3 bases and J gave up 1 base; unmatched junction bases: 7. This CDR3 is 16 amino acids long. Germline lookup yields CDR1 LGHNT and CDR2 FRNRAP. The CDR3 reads CASGLHTGGSSYEQYF. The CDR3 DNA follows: TGTGCTAGTGGTTTACATACAGGGGGCTCTTCCTACGAGCAGTACTTC.

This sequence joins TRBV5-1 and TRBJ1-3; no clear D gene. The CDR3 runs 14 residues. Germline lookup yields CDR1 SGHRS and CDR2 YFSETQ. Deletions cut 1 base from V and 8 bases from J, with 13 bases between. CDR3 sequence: CASSLKGPGDTIYF. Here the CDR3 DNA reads TGCGCCAGCAGCTTGAAAGGCCCGGGAGACACCATATATTTT.

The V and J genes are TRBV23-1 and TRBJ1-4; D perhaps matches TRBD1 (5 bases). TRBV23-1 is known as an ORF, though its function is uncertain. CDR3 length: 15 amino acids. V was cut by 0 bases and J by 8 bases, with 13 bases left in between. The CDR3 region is CASSQSEGRGEKLFF. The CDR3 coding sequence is TGCGCCAGCAGTCAATCGGAGGGGCGCGGGGAAAAACTGTTTTTT.

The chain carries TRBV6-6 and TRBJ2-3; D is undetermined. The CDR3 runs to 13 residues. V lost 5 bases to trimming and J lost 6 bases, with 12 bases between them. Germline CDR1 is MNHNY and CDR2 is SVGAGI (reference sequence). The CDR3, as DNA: TGTGCCAGCAGTCCTTCACCCAGGGATACGCAGTATTTT. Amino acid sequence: CASSPSPRDTQYF.

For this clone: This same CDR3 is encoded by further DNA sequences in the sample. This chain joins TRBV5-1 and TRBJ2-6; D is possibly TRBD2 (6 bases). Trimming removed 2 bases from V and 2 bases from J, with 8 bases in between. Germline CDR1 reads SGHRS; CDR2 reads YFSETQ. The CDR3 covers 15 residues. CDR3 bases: TGCGCCAGCAGCTTAGGCGGGACTGGGGCCAACGTCCTGACTTTC. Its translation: CASSLGGTGANVLTF.

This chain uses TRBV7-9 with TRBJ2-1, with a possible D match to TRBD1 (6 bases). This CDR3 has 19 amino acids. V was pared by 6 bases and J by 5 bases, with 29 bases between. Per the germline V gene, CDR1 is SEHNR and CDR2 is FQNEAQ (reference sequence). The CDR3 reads CASSSTRGAIRILNNEQFF. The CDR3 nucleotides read TGTGCCAGCAGTTCTACCAGGGGTGCAATCCGTATTCTTAACAATGAGCAGTTCTTC.

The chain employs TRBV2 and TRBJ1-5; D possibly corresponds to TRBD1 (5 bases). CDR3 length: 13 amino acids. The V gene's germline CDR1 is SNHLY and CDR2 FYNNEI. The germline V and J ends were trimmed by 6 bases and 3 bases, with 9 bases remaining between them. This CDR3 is CASRADNNQPQHF. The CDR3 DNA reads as TGTGCCAGCAGGGCGGACAACAATCAGCCCCAGCATTTT.

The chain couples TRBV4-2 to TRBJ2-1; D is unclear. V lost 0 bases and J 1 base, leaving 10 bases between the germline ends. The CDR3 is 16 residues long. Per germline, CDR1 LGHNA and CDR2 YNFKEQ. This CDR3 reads CASSQDWQVSYNEQFF. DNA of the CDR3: TGTGCCAGCAGCCAAGATTGGCAGGTTTCCTACAATGAGCAGTTCTTC.